Included here is one T cell receptor beta chain sequence, with context. The antigen remains undetermined. The CDR3 has 16 residues. Deletions cut 0 bases from V and 2 bases from J, with 14 bases between. Germline assignment: CDR1 MNHNY and CDR2 SVGAGI (reference sequence). The data originate from a study of T cell responses to AZD1222 COVID-19 vaccine. Whole-study context: Second-dose schedules of about 4 or about 12 weeks were combined. Study conclusions and caveats: Targeting of unmutated variant regions was reportedly seen in nearly half of spike-specific TCRs. White British ancestry dominated among donors, who included more females, and clonal diversity was possibly underestimated. Repertoires were obtained only post-peak T cell response.

Clones were read by immunoSEQ multiplex PCR, and TCRdb kept only the in-frame ones, dropping some. The data contain about 150,000 clones, 88% of them seen just once; the ten biggest clones take up more than 13%. Sequenced material: peripheral blood, taken on day 0 of AZD1222 vaccination. This TCR was sampled from an adult in good health. The chain employs TRBV6-6 and TRBJ2-7, with D hard to call. CDR3 sequence: CASSYSKPPLTYEQYF. Here the CDR3 DNA reads TGTGCCAGCAGTTACTCGAAACCACCCTTGACCTACGAGCAGTACTTC.